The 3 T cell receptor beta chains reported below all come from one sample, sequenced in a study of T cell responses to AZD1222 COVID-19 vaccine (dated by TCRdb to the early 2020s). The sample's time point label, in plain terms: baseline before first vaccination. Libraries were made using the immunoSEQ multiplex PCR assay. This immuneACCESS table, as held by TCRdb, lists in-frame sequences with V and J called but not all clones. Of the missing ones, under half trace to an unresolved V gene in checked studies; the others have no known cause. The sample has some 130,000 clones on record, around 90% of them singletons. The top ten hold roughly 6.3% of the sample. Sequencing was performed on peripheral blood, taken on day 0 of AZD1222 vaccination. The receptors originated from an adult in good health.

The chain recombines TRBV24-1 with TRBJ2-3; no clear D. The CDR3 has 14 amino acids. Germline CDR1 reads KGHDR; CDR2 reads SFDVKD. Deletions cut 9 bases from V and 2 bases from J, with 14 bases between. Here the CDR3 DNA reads TGTGCCACCGCCGCGACTGGGCTCACAGATACGCAGTATTTT. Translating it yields CATAATGLTDTQYF.

The CDR3 DNA sequence: TGTGCCAGCAGTTTATCTCTCGACAGGTCGGCCCTCCACTTT. It yields the protein CASSLSLDRSALHF. The genes are TRBV27 and TRBJ1-6; D perhaps matches TRBD1 (6 bases). There are 14 residues in the CDR3. CDR1 and CDR2 from the germline V gene are MNHEY and SMNVEV (reference sequence). The ends were cut back, 0 bases at V and 14 bases at J, with 14 bases in the middle.

This CDR3 reads CASRTDGNTEAFF. The CDR3 nucleotides read TGTGCCAGCAGGACCGACGGTAACACTGAAGCTTTCTTT. The chain is built from TRBV6-5 and TRBJ1-1; D gene ambiguous. Trimming removed 6 bases at V and 2 bases at J, with 10 bases between. The CDR3 consists of 13 residues. Germline CDR1 MNHEY, CDR2 SVGAGI.